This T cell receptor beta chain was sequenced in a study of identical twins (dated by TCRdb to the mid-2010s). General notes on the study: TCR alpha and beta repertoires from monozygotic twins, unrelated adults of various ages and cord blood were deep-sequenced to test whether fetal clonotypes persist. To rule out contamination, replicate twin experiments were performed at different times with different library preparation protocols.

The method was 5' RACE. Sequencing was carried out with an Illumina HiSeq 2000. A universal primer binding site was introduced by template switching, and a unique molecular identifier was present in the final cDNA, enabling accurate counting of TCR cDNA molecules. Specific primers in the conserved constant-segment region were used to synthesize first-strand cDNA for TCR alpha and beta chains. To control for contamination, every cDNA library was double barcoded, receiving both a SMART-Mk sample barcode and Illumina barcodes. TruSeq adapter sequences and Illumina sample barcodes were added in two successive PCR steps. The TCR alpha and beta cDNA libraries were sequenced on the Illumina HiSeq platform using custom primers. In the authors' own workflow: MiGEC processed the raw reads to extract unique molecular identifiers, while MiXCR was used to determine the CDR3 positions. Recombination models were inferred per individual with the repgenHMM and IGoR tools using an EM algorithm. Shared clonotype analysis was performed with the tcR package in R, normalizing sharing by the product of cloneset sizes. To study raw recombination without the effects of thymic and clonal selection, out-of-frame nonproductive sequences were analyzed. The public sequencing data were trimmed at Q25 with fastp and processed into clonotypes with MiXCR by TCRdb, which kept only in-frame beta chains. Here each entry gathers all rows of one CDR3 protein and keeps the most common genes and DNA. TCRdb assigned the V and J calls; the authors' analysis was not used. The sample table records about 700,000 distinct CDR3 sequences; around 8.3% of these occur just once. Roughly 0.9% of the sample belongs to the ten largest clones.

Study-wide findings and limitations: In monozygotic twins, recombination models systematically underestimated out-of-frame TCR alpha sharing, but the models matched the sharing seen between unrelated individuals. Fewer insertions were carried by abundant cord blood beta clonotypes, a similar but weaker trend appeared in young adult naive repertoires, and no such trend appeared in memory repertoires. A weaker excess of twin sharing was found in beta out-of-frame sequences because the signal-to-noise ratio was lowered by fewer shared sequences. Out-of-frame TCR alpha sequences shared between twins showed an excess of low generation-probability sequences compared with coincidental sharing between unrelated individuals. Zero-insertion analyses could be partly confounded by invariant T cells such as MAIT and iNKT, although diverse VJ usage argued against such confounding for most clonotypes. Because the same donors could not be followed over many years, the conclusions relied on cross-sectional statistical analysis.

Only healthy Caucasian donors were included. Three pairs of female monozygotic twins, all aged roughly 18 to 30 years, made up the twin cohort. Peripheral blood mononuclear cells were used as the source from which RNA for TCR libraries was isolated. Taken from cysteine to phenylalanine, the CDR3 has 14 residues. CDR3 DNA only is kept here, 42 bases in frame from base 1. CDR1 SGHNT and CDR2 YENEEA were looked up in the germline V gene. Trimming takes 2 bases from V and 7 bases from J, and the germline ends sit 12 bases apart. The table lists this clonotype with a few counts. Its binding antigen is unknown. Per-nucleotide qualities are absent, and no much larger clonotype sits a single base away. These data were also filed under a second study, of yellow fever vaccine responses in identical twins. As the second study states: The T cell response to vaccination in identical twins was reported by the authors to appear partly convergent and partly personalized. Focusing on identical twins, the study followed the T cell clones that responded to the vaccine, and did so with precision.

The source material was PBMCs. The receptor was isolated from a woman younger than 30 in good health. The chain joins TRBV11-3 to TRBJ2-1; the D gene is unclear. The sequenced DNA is TGTGCCAGCAGCTTACCAGGAGATGTGAATGAGCAGTTCTTC. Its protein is CASSLPGDVNEQFF.